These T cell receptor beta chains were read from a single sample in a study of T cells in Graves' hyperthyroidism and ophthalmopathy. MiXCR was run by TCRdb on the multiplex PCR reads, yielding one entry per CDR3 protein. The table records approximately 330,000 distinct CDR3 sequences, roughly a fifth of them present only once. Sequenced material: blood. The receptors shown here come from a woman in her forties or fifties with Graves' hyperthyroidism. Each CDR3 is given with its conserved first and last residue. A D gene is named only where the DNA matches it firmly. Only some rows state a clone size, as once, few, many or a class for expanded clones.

DNA: TGCAGTGCTAAGGGGAACACCGGGGAGCTGTTTTTT
CDR3: CSAKGNTGELFF
D: NA
V: TRBV20-1
J: TRBJ2-2
size: few

DNA: TGTGCCAGCAGTTGGGAAAACTATGGCTACACCTTC
CDR3: CASSWENYGYTF
D: NA
V: TRBV28
J: TRBJ1-2
size: many

DNA: TGTGCCAGCAGTTTAGCGGGCAGGGATGGAGAGCAGTACTTC
CDR3: CASSLAGRDGEQYF
D: NA
V: TRBV12-3/TRBV12-4
J: TRBJ2-7
size: NA

DNA: TGTGCCAGCAGTCCGGGACTAGCGGGATCCTACGAGCAGTACTTC
CDR3: CASSPGLAGSYEQYF
D: TRBD2
V: TRBV28
J: TRBJ2-7
size: many

DNA: TGTGCCAGCAGTCTACATATAGCTAATGAAAAACTGTTTTTT
CDR3: CASSLHIANEKLFF
D: NA
V: TRBV27
J: TRBJ1-4
size: many

DNA: TGTGCCATCAGTGAGTCGAATGCTAGCGGGGGCCCATTTCCCCGATACGAGCAGTACTTC
CDR3: CAISESNASGGPFPRYEQYF
D: TRBD2
V: TRBV10-3
J: TRBJ2-7
size: many

DNA: TGTGCCAGCAGTCCAGGGGAATCTGGGGCCAACGTCCTGACTTTC
CDR3: CASSPGESGANVLTF
D: NA
V: TRBV6-1
J: TRBJ2-6
size: NA

DNA: TGCGCCAGCAGCCCCGAGATAGCTAACTATGGCTACACCTTC
CDR3: CASSPEIANYGYTF
D: NA
V: TRBV5-1
J: TRBJ1-2
size: many

DNA: TGTGCCAGCACCGACCTGGACGGGGGGAGCTATGGCTACACCTTC
CDR3: CASTDLDGGSYGYTF
D: NA
V: TRBV28
J: TRBJ1-2
size: NA

DNA: TGTGCCAGCTCACCTACTCCCAGTCGATACCAAGAGACCCAGTACTTC
CDR3: CASSPTPSRYQETQYF
D: NA
V: TRBV18
J: TRBJ2-5
size: many

DNA: TGTGCCAGCAGTGCCCGACAGGGGCAGGAGACCCAGTACTTC
CDR3: CASSARQGQETQYF
D: TRBD1
V: TRBV12-3/TRBV12-4
J: TRBJ2-5
size: NA

DNA: TGCAGTGCTAGAGAGGGGACTAGAATGGCCTATGAGCAGTTCTTC
CDR3: CSAREGTRMAYEQFF
D: TRBD2
V: TRBV20-1
J: TRBJ2-1
size: many

DNA: TGTGCCAGCAGTTTAGGGGGAGGCCCCCAAGAGACCCAGTACTTC
CDR3: CASSLGGGPQETQYF
D: NA
V: TRBV12-3/TRBV12-4
J: TRBJ2-5
size: many

DNA: TGTGCCAGCAGCTTAGCAGGGGTTAATGAAAAACTGTTTTTT
CDR3: CASSLAGVNEKLFF
D: NA
V: TRBV7-8
J: TRBJ1-4
size: NA

DNA: TGCAGTGCGGTCGGGTACCTACAGGGAACCTACGAGCAGTACTTC
CDR3: CSAVGYLQGTYEQYF
D: NA
V: TRBV20-1
J: TRBJ2-7
size: many

DNA: TGTGCCAGCAGCTTAGGCGGGGGAGGCGAGACCCAGTACTTC
CDR3: CASSLGGGGETQYF
D: TRBD2
V: TRBV12-3/TRBV12-4
J: TRBJ2-5
size: many

DNA: TGTGCCAGCAGCCCCCCCGGGGATCGGGAGCTGTTTTTT
CDR3: CASSPPGDRELFF
D: NA
V: TRBV7-9
J: TRBJ2-2
size: many

DNA: TGTGCCAGCAGCTTAGTCGGCCTTCGCGGACGGAGAGATCAGCCCCAGCATTTT
CDR3: CASSLVGLRGRRDQPQHF
D: NA
V: TRBV7-8
J: TRBJ1-5
size: few

DNA: TGCGCCAGCAGCCCCCTAGAGGGAGAGACCCAGTACTTC
CDR3: CASSPLEGETQYF
D: NA
V: TRBV5-1
J: TRBJ2-5
size: few

DNA: TGTGCCAGCAGTTTTACAGAAGAGAGCAATCAGCCCCAGCATTTT
CDR3: CASSFTEESNQPQHF
D: NA
V: TRBV28
J: TRBJ1-5
size: NA

DNA: TGTGCCAGTAGTAATACCCCGGGACTAGCGGGGGGGCGCTCCTACAATGAGCAGTTCTTC
CDR3: CASSNTPGLAGGRSYNEQFF
D: TRBD2
V: TRBV19
J: TRBJ2-1
size: NA

DNA: TGTGCCAGCAGCCAACAGGGGGTGAGCAATCAGCCCCAGCATTTT
CDR3: CASSQQGVSNQPQHF
D: TRBD1
V: TRBV5-6
J: TRBJ1-5
size: many

DNA: TGTGCCAGCAGTAACCAGGCCCACCTTATCCACGAGCAGTACTTC
CDR3: CASSNQAHLIHEQYF
D: NA
V: TRBV28
J: TRBJ2-7
size: many

DNA: TGTGCCAGCAGTGCGCCCGACAGGGGAGTGGACGAGCAGTACTTC
CDR3: CASSAPDRGVDEQYF
D: TRBD1
V: TRBV6-2/TRBV6-3
J: TRBJ2-7
size: few

DNA: TGTGCTAGTGGTTTGTTTGCGGGGCCGTCCTACGAGCAGTGCTTC
CDR3: CASGLFAGPSYEQCF
D: NA
V: TRBV12-5
J: TRBJ2-7
size: once

DNA: TGTGCCAGCCGGCTGAGGGGGACAGCCTACAATGAGCAGTTCTTC
CDR3: CASRLRGTAYNEQFF
D: TRBD1
V: TRBV27
J: TRBJ2-1
size: NA

DNA: TGTGCCAGCAGTTGGACAAGGGGGGAGACCCAGTACTTC
CDR3: CASSWTRGETQYF
D: NA
V: TRBV27
J: TRBJ2-5
size: many

DNA: TGTGCCTGGAGTGAGGGTTACGAGCAGTACTTC
CDR3: CAWSEGYEQYF
D: NA
V: TRBV30
J: TRBJ2-7
size: NA

DNA: TGTGCCAGCAGTGAGACCAGTCAGCCCCAGCATTTT
CDR3: CASSETSQPQHF
D: NA
V: TRBV6-1
J: TRBJ1-5
size: NA

DNA: TGCAGCGGCCGGGACACTTCCCCCGGCGAGCAGTACTTC
CDR3: CSGRDTSPGEQYF
D: NA
V: TRBV29-1
J: TRBJ2-7
size: many

DNA: TGTGCCAGTATCAACTGGAACACCGGGGAGCTGTTTTTT
CDR3: CASINWNTGELFF
D: NA
V: TRBV19
J: TRBJ2-2
size: NA

DNA: TGTGCCAGCAGCTTAGATGGGGGCAGGGGGAGGGATGAGCAGTTCTTC
CDR3: CASSLDGGRGRDEQFF
D: NA
V: TRBV11-2
J: TRBJ2-1
size: NA

DNA: TGCAGTGCTAGACCCATGGGGGCTAGCACAGATACGCAGTATTTT
CDR3: CSARPMGASTDTQYF
D: NA
V: TRBV20-1
J: TRBJ2-3
size: many

DNA: TGTGCCAGCAGGCCCGCTGGGACTGAAACCTACAATGAGCAGTTCTTC
CDR3: CASRPAGTETYNEQFF
D: NA
V: TRBV28
J: TRBJ2-1
size: NA

DNA: TGTGCCAGCAGCCAAGGCCAGGGCTCGAAAAACATTCAGTACTTC
CDR3: CASSQGQGSKNIQYF
D: NA
V: TRBV3-1
J: TRBJ2-4
size: many

DNA: TGTGCCAGCAGTTTCGCCGGACCTCACGGAAGCTCCTACGAGCAGTACTTC
CDR3: CASSFAGPHGSSYEQYF
D: NA
V: TRBV28
J: TRBJ2-7
size: NA

DNA: TGCAGCGTTGTCCTTACCGGGACGAATAACAATGAGCAGTTCTTC
CDR3: CSVVLTGTNNNEQFF
D: NA
V: TRBV29-1
J: TRBJ2-1
size: NA

DNA: TGCAGTGCTAGAGGGTCAGGGGGGCGTGACGAGCAGTACTTC
CDR3: CSARGSGGRDEQYF
D: NA
V: TRBV20-1
J: TRBJ2-7
size: NA

DNA: TGTGCCAGCAGCCCCGGGCTCGAGCAGTACTTC
CDR3: CASSPGLEQYF
D: NA
V: TRBV7-9
J: TRBJ2-7
size: many

DNA: TGTGCCAGCAGTCCGAAATTTGGCGACAGGGCGAATGCTTTCTTT
CDR3: CASSPKFGDRANAFF
D: TRBD1
V: TRBV2
J: TRBJ1-1
size: NA

DNA: TGTGCCAGCAGCCAAGTTACTAGCTATTACAATGAGCAGTTCTTC
CDR3: CASSQVTSYYNEQFF
D: NA
V: TRBV14
J: TRBJ2-1
size: few

DNA: TGTGCCAGCAGTACCCACAGGGGAACGGGCAATCAGCCCCAGCATTTT
CDR3: CASSTHRGTGNQPQHF
D: TRBD1
V: TRBV28
J: TRBJ1-5
size: many

DNA: TGTGCCAGCAGTTTTGGGGGGCAAGAGACCCAGTACTTC
CDR3: CASSFGGQETQYF
D: NA
V: TRBV28
J: TRBJ2-5
size: many

DNA: TGTGCCTGGAGTAGGCTAGCGGGAGATACGCAGTATTTT
CDR3: CAWSRLAGDTQYF
D: TRBD2
V: TRBV30
J: TRBJ2-3
size: many

DNA: TGTGCCTGGAGTGGGCTAGCCTACAATGAGCAGTTCTTC
CDR3: CAWSGLAYNEQFF
D: NA
V: TRBV30
J: TRBJ2-1
size: few

DNA: TGTGCCAGCAGCTTTAGACCCGGGGAGCTGTTTTTT
CDR3: CASSFRPGELFF
D: NA
V: TRBV7-3
J: TRBJ2-2
size: many

DNA: TGTGCCAGCAGTTTAAGCGGAACAGGGGGTCTCTCTGGGGCCAACGTCCTGACTTTC
CDR3: CASSLSGTGGLSGANVLTF
D: TRBD1
V: TRBV12-3/TRBV12-4
J: TRBJ2-6
size: many

DNA: TGTGCCAGCAGTTTATACCTAGGAGATGGCTACACCTTC
CDR3: CASSLYLGDGYTF
D: NA
V: TRBV28
J: TRBJ1-2
size: many

DNA: TGTGCCAGCAGTGATTTTCCGAGTAGCAATCAGCCCCAGCATTTT
CDR3: CASSDFPSSNQPQHF
D: NA
V: TRBV6-1
J: TRBJ1-5
size: many

DNA: TGTGCCAGCAGCGCCTCTCACAGGGGAACCTACGAGCAGTACTTC
CDR3: CASSASHRGTYEQYF
D: TRBD1
V: TRBV9
J: TRBJ2-7
size: NA

DNA: TGCAGTGCCACCTGGGGAATGAGCAATCAGCCCCAGCATTTT
CDR3: CSATWGMSNQPQHF
D: NA
V: TRBV20-1
J: TRBJ1-5
size: many

DNA: TGTGCCAGCAGCTTGGCTGGGGGGAGAGGGCCACAAGAGACCCAGTACTTC
CDR3: CASSLAGGRGPQETQYF
D: NA
V: TRBV5-4
J: TRBJ2-5
size: many

DNA: TGTGCCAGCTCACCCCGAGAGGTAGCCCACCATACCCTTAACAATGAGCAGTTCTTC
CDR3: CASSPREVAHHTLNNEQFF
D: NA
V: TRBV18
J: TRBJ2-1
size: many

DNA: TGTGCCAGCAGCTCGCGTCCCGATTCACCCCTCCACTTT
CDR3: CASSSRPDSPLHF
D: NA
V: TRBV9
J: TRBJ1-6
size: NA

DNA: TGCAGTGCTTGGACAATGGGGGGTGATACGCAGTATTTT
CDR3: CSAWTMGGDTQYF
D: NA
V: TRBV20-1
J: TRBJ2-3
size: NA

DNA: TGTGCCAGCAGCCGCGGAATCGGGGTTCGTGGCTACACCTTC
CDR3: CASSRGIGVRGYTF
D: NA
V: TRBV12-3/TRBV12-4
J: TRBJ1-2
size: many

DNA: TGTGCCAGCAGTTTATGGACAGTTCGGAACAGAACCATATATTTT
CDR3: CASSLWTVRNRTIYF
D: NA
V: TRBV28
J: TRBJ1-3
size: few